These 6 T cell receptor beta chains originate from one sample sequenced in a study of beta chain features in type 1 diabetes. Expressed TCRB transcripts were sequenced after all isolated RNA was converted to cDNA. Measured with immunoSEQ multiplex PCR; TCRdb has only the in-frame clones, and not every one. The profile covers under 800,000 clones, with less than 20% appearing a single time and around 0.1% taken by the ten largest. The sequenced material came from naive CD4+ T cells from blood. These receptors were collected from a man between 18 and 29 years old in good health.

This chain uses TRBV19 with TRBJ2-1; 7 nucleotides match TRBD2. Germline loops: CDR1 LNHDA, CDR2 SQIVND (reference sequence). V was clipped by 2 bases and J by 4 bases; unmatched bases: 5. The CDR3 covers 15 residues. In nucleotides, the CDR3 is TGTGCCAGTAGTATATCGGGGCGGGGGTACAATGAGCAGTTCTTC. Protein product: CASSISGRGYNEQFF. Full variable domain (remainder filled in from reference TRBV19 and TRBJ2-1): DGGITQSPKYLFRKEGQNVTLSCEQNLNHDAMYWYRQDPGQGLRLIYYSQIVNDFQKGDIAEGYSVSREKKESFPLTVTSAQKNPTAFYLCASSISGRGYNEQFFGPGTRLTVL.

This clone was seen more than once but under ten times. CDR3 DNA sequence: TGTGCCAGCAGTTACCAGGGAGCTGAAGGCTATGGCTACACCTTC. Translating it yields CASSYQGAEGYGYTF. V is TRBV6-5 and J is TRBJ1-2, with a weak D call TRBD1 (5 bases). V was trimmed by 2 bases and J by 4 bases, leaving 14 bases between them. The germline gives CDR1 MNHEY, CDR2 SVGAGI. This CDR3 contains 15 residues.

The J gene is TRBJ2-5, the V gene TRBV7-9; D ambiguous. The V gene's germline CDR1 is SEHNR and CDR2 FQNEAQ (reference sequence). V was clipped by 4 bases and J by 4 bases, with 10 bases between them. The CDR3 covers 13 residues. The CDR3 loop is CASSSRVGETQYF. CDR3 DNA: TGTGCCAGCAGCTCTCGGGTGGGAGAGACCCAGTACTTC.

This chain connects TRBV9 to TRBJ2-3, with 11 bases aligning to TRBD2. The V segment lost 0 bases and the J segment 2 bases; nucleotides outside the gene matches: 8. The CDR3 has 18 residues. CDR1 and CDR2 from the germline V gene are SGDLS and YYNGEE. The CDR3 region is CASSVGSTSGSITDTQYF. DNA of the CDR3: TGTGCCAGCAGCGTAGGATCTACTAGCGGGAGCATCACAGATACGCAGTATTTT.

This clone came up a few times. This chain connects TRBV7-9 to TRBJ1-1; D unresolved. V was clipped by 5 bases and J by 7 bases, with 17 bases between them. This CDR3 has 14 residues. Germline V gene lookup returns CDR1 SEHNR and CDR2 FQNEAQ (reference sequence). CDR3 residues: CASSRPAGAIEAFF. As DNA, the CDR3 is TGTGCCAGCAGCCGACCCGCGGGTGCAATTGAAGCTTTCTTT.

The rearrangement links TRBV2 to TRBJ1-2; the D gene is possibly TRBD1 (5 bases). V was clipped by 3 bases and J by 2 bases, with 10 bases between them. The CDR3 contains 14 residues. Germline V gene lookup returns CDR1 SNHLY and CDR2 FYNNEI. CDR3 DNA: TGTGCCAGCAGTGAGGGGCAGGCAAACTATGGCTACACCTTC. As protein: CASSEGQANYGYTF.